A single sample gave rise to the 22 T cell receptor beta chains below, sequenced in a study of T cells in Graves' hyperthyroidism and ophthalmopathy. Amplified TCR beta CDR3 regions derived from RNA transcripts. The HTBI primer set served for first-round RT-PCR of the TCR CDR3. TCRdb ran MiXCR on the multiplex PCR reads and lists one entry per CDR3 protein. The sample carries roughly 330,000 distinct CDR3 sequences, 15% to 20% recorded once. The sample comprised blood. These receptors originate from a man younger than 40 with Graves' hyperthyroidism.

This clonotype was picked up many times. CDR3 sequence (DNA): TGTGCCAGCAGTCCAGGGGGGGAGCTGTTTTTT. Translating it yields CASSPGGELFF. V is TRBV12-3 or TRBV12-4 and J is TRBJ2-2, with D perhaps matching TRBD1 (5 bases). CDR3 length: 11 amino acids. V lost 5 bases and J 8 bases, leaving 6 bases between the germline ends.

V gene TRBV4-1 combines with J gene TRBJ1-1; D unresolved. CDR3 length: 17 amino acids. V lost 1 base to trimming and J lost 3 bases, with 18 bases between them. Germline V lookup: CDR1 MGHRA, CDR2 YSYEKL. The CDR3 DNA follows: TGCGCCAGCAGCCAAGTAGGTCGGGTCAGTCAATACACTGAAGCTTTCTTT. Translation gives CASSQVGRVSQYTEAFF.

This clonotype appeared many times. CDR3: CSARIAGGPAEQYF. The CDR3 DNA sequence: TGCAGTGCTAGGATTGCGGGAGGGCCCGCCGAGCAGTACTTC. The chain joins TRBV20-1 to TRBJ2-7; 9 bases align to TRBD2. V lost 3 bases to trimming and J lost 6 bases; unmatched junction nucleotides: 9. Looked up from germline, CDR1 is DFQATT and CDR2 is SNEGSKA (reference sequence). This CDR3 is built from 14 residues.

This chain uses TRBV20-1 with TRBJ2-1, with 10 bases fitting TRBD2. Germline CDR1 and CDR2: DFQATT and SNEGSKA (reference sequence). The CDR3 spans 17 residues. Trimming took 3 bases from V and 0 from J; bases not matched to a gene: 8. CDR3: CSASSGRLFSSYNEQFF. CDR3 coding DNA: TGCAGTGCTAGTAGCGGGAGGCTCTTTAGCTCCTACAATGAGCAGTTCTTC.

This chain links TRBV6-4 with TRBJ1-6; the match to TRBD1 covers 10 bases. There are 16 residues in the CDR3. In germline, CDR1 is MRHNA, CDR2 SNTAGT. With V trimmed by 6 bases and J by 11 bases, 13 bases remained unmatched. CDR3 in amino acids: CASRERQGAYSPPLHF. Written as DNA, the CDR3 is TGTGCCAGCAGGGAGAGACAGGGGGCTTATAGTCCACCCCTCCACTTT.

This clonotype showed up just a few times. The V gene is TRBV12-3 or TRBV12-4, the J gene TRBJ1-1, with 7 positions matching TRBD1. The V and J ends lost 8 bases and 4 bases, in that order; junction bases with no gene match: 7. The CDR3 spans 13 residues. CDR3 region: CASLRGQGTEAFF. The CDR3 DNA reads as TGTGCCAGCTTGAGGGGGCAGGGCACTGAAGCTTTCTTT.

The chain is built from TRBV25-1 and TRBJ1-1; D unresolved. Trimming removed 1 base from V and 0 bases from J, with 9 bases in between. This CDR3 has 15 amino acids. CDR1 and CDR2 (germline): MGHDK, SYGVNS. The CDR3 sequence: CASSESGGVNTEAFF. For the CDR3, the DNA is TGTGCCAGCAGTGAATCCGGTGGGGTGAACACTGAAGCTTTCTTT. The whole variable domain, remainder taken from reference TRBV25-1 and TRBJ1-1, is EADIYQTPRYLVIGTGKKITLECSQTMGHDKMYWYQQDPGMELHLIHYSYGVNSTEKGDLSSESTVSRIRTEHFPLTLESARPSHTSQYLCASSESGGVNTEAFFGQGTRLTVV.

This clonotype has a count of ten or more. The gene calls are TRBV11-3 and TRBJ2-7; 8 nucleotides line up with TRBD1. V shed 3 bases, J shed 1 base, and the junction held 11 bases outside the gene matches. The CDR3 runs to 17 residues. Germline loops: CDR1 SGHNT, CDR2 YENEEA. Written as DNA, the CDR3 is TGTGCCAGCAGCTTGACTCTAGGACAGGGATCGTCCTACGAGCAGTACTTC. Encoded protein: CASSLTLGQGSSYEQYF.

There are many counts of this clonotype. This chain joins TRBV6-1 and TRBJ2-5; TRBD1 matches at 11 bases. The CDR3 is made up of 14 amino acids. Germline CDR1 is MNHNS and CDR2 is SASEGT. The ends lost 5 bases at V and 7 bases at J; junction bases unmatched: 6. The chain's CDR3 is CASSPPGQGGTQYF. The CDR3 coding sequence is TGTGCCAGCAGTCCTCCGGGACAGGGGGGGACCCAGTACTTC.

This clonotype was detected many times. The V gene is TRBV6-1, the J gene TRBJ2-1; D might be TRBD2 (6 bases). CDR1 is MNHNS and CDR2 is SASEGT in the germline V gene. The CDR3 runs to 13 residues. V shed 7 bases and J shed 4 bases, with 11 bases lying between them. The DNA of the CDR3 is TGTGCCAGCACCCAGCGGGCTTACAATGAGCAGTTCTTC. Translation gives CASTQRAYNEQFF.

This clonotype was detected a few times. The CDR3 protein is CASRLLAGGGTDTQYF. In DNA, the CDR3 is TGTGCCAGCAGACTACTCGCGGGGGGTGGCACAGATACGCAGTATTTT. This sequence joins TRBV27 and TRBJ2-3; 8 bases agree with TRBD2. The CDR3 has 16 residues. V was clipped by 6 bases and J by 1 base; unmatched bases: 9. Germline V gene lookup returns CDR1 MNHEY and CDR2 SMNVEV (reference sequence).

The chain joins TRBV19 to TRBJ1-1, with D perhaps matching TRBD1 (6 bases). The germline V gene has CDR1 LNHDA and CDR2 SQIVND (reference sequence). V lost 4 bases to trimming and J lost 4 bases, with 16 bases between them. The CDR3 consists of 15 residues. The CDR3 region is CASSTPGAGGTEAFF. The CDR3 coding sequence is TGTGCCAGTAGTACCCCAGGGGCGGGAGGCACTGAAGCTTTCTTT.

The table lists this clonotype with a count of one. V is TRBV5-1 and J is TRBJ2-6; no reliable D call. V lost 3 bases to trimming and J lost 1 base, with 11 bases between them. In germline, CDR1 is SGHRS, CDR2 YFSETQ. The CDR3 is 16 residues long. CDR3 nucleotides: TGCGCCAGCAGCTCCAGGACGGATTCTGGGGCCAACGTCCTGACTTTC. Translation: CASSSRTDSGANVLTF.

This clonotype was recorded at least ten times. The rearrangement uses TRBV30 and TRBJ1-5; D is uncertain. The CDR3 is 12 amino acids. Germline V gives CDR1 GTSNPN, CDR2 SVGIG (reference sequence). V lost 2 bases to trimming and J lost 11 bases, with 13 bases between them. For the CDR3, the DNA is TGTGCCTGGAGTAAAGGGTCCATGGCCCAGCATTTT. Translated: CAWSKGSMAQHF.

This clonotype showed up many times. The chain combines TRBV27 with TRBJ2-1; 7 bases align to TRBD1. In germline, CDR1 is MNHEY, CDR2 SMNVEV (reference sequence). The CDR3 length is 14 residues. Losses at the gene ends were 2 bases for V and 7 bases for J; bases not matched to a gene: 5. In DNA form, the CDR3 reads TGTGCCAGCAGTTTAAATATACAGGGGAATGAGCAGTTCTTC. Amino acid sequence: CASSLNIQGNEQFF.

This clonotype has a handful of counts. The chain has TRBV11-2 and TRBJ2-6, with D possibly being TRBD2 (7 bases). CDR1 is SGHAT, CDR2 FQNNGV, per germline. V shed 6 bases and J shed 4 bases, with 19 bases lying between them. The CDR3 loop spans 17 amino acids. The DNA for the CDR3 is TGTGCCAGCAGACCATTGGGGGGGGCGCACGGGGCCAACGTCCTGACTTTC. Encoded protein: CASRPLGGAHGANVLTF.

This clonotype was observed a few times. The chain joins TRBV14 to TRBJ1-2; no reliable D call. This CDR3 is built from 13 residues. V shed 4 bases and J shed 3 bases, with 9 bases lying between them. Germline-derived CDR1 and CDR2 are SGHDN and FVKESK. The CDR3 DNA is TGTGCCAGCAGCCGAGTACTAGACTATGGCTACACCTTC. Translated: CASSRVLDYGYTF.

As concerns this clonotype: A read error may explain this, as a much larger clone is one base away. The DNA of the CDR3 is TGTGCCAGCAACCAAGGATGGGCTGAAGCTTTCTTT. Residues: CASNQGWAEAFF. This chain connects TRBV3-1 to TRBJ1-1; no firm D call. The CDR3 length is 12 residues. CDR1 and CDR2 (germline): LGHDT, YNNKEL (reference sequence).

This clonotype was seen ten or more times. The chain links TRBV12-5 to TRBJ1-2; 7 nucleotides agree with TRBD1. V shed 1 base, J shed 0 bases, and the junction held 2 bases outside the gene matches. This CDR3 comprises 15 residues. The V gene's germline CDR1 is LGHNT and CDR2 FRNRAP. In DNA, the CDR3 is TGTGCTAGTGGTTTGGGGGACAGCACTAACTATGGCTACACCTTC. Its translation is CASGLGDSTNYGYTF.

The J gene is TRBJ2-1, the V gene TRBV6-1; 7 bases line up with TRBD1. Germline V lookup: CDR1 MNHNS, CDR2 SASEGT. Losses at the gene ends were 5 bases for V and 3 bases for J; bases not matched to a gene: 7. The CDR3 has 15 amino acids. The CDR3 DNA sequence: TGTGCCAGCAGTCCTGGACAGGAGAGCTACAATGAGCAGTTCTTC. It translates to CASSPGQESYNEQFF.

The chain is built from TRBV5-4 and TRBJ2-5; 7 positions agree with TRBD2. The ends lost 3 bases at V and 5 bases at J; junction bases unmatched: 10. The CDR3 extends over 15 amino acids. The V gene's germline CDR1 is SGHNT and CDR2 YYREEE (reference sequence). The CDR3 spells CASSWGGSGGETQYF. As DNA, the CDR3 is TGTGCCAGCAGCTGGGGGGGGTCGGGAGGCGAGACCCAGTACTTC.

Ten or more counts support this clonotype. This chain joins TRBV30 and TRBJ2-2, with 12 bases fitting TRBD2. This CDR3 is built from 16 residues. The germline V gene encodes CDR1 GTSNPN and CDR2 SVGIG (reference sequence). The junction had 6 bases not matched to a gene; V was cut back by 0 bases and J by 7 bases. The CDR3 reads CAWSVPSGRVGGELFF. Written as DNA, the CDR3 is TGTGCCTGGAGTGTACCTAGCGGGAGGGTTGGCGGGGAGCTGTTTTTT.